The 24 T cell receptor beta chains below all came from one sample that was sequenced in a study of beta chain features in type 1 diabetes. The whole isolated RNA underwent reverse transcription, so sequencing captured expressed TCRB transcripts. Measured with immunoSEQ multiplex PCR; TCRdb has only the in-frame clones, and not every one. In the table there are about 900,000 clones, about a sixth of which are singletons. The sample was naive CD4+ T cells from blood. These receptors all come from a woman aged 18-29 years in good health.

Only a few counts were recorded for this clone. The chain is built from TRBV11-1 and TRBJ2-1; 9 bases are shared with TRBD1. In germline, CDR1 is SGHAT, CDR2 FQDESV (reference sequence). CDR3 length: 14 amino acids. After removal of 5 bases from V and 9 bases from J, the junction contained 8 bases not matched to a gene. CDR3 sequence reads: CASSLQGARSEQFF. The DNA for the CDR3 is TGTGCCAGCAGCCTACAGGGGGCGCGGAGTGAGCAGTTCTTC.

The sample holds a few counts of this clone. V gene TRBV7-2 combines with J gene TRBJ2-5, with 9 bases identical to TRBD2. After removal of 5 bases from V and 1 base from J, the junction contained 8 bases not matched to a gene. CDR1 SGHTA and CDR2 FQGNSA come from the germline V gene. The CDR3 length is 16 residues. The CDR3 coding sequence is TGTGCCAGCAGCCCCTGGGCGGGAGGGGGCCAAGAGACCCAGTACTTC. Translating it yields CASSPWAGGGQETQYF.

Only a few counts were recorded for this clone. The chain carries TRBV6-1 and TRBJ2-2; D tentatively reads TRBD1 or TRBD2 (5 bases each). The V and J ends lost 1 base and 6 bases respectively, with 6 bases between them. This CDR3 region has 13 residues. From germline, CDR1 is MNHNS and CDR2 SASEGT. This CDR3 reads CASSEGGAGELFF. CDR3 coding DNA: TGTGCCAGCAGTGAAGGAGGGGCCGGGGAGCTGTTTTTT.

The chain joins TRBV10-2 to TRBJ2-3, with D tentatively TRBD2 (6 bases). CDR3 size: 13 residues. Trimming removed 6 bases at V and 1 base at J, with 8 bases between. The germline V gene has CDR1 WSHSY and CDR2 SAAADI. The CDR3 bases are TGCGCCAGCAGGTCGGGAGGCACAGATACGCAGTATTTT. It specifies CASRSGGTDTQYF.

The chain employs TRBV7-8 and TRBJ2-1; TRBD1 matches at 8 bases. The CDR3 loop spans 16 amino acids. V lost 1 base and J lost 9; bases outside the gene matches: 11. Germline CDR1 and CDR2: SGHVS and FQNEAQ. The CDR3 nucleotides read TGTGCCAGCAGCTTAGGCTGGGCAGGGGGCAGCGGTGAGCAGTTCTTC. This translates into CASSLGWAGGSGEQFF. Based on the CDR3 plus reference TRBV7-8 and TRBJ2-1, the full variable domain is GAGVSQSPRYKVAKRGQDVALRCDPISGHVSLFWYQQALGQGPEFLTYFQNEAQLDKSGLPSDRFFAERPEGSVSTLKIQRTQQEDSAVYLCASSLGWAGGSGEQFFGPGTRLTVL.

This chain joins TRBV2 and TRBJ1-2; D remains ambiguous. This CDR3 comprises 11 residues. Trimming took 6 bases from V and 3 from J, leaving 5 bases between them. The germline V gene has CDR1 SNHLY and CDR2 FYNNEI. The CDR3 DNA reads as TGTGCCAGCAGCACCTACTATGGCTACACCTTC. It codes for CASSTYYGYTF.

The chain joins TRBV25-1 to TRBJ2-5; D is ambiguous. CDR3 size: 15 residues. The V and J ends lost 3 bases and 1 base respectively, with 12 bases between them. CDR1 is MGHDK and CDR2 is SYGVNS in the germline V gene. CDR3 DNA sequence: TGTGCCAGCAGTGAGGGTGCATCGGCCCAAGAGACCCAGTACTTC. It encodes CASSEGASAQETQYF.

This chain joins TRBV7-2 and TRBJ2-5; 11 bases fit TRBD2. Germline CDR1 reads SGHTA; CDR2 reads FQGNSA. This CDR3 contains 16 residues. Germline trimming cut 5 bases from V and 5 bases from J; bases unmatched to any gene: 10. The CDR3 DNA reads TGTGCCAGCAGCCCGGCCCTACTAGCGGGAGATGAGACCCAGTACTTC. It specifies CASSPALLAGDETQYF.

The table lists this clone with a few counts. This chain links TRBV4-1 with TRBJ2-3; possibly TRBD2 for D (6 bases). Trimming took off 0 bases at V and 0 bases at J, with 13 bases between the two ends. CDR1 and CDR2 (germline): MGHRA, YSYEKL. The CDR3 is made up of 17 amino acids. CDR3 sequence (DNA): TGCGCCAGCAGCCAAGATAAACTAGCCTCTAGCACAGATACGCAGTATTTT. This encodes CASSQDKLASSTDTQYF.

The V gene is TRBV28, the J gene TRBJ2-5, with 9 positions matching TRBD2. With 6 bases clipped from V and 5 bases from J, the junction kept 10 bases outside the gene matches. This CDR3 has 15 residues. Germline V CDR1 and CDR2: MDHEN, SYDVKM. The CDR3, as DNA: TGTGCCAGCAGCCCGGCGGGGGGGCTAAGGGAGACCCAGTACTTC. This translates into CASSPAGGLRETQYF.

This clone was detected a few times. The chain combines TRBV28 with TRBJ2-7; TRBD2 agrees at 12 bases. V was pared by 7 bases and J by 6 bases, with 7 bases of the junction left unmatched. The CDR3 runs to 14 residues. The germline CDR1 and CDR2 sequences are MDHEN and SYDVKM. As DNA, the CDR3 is TGTGCCAGCAATCCGGGACTAGCGGGCGGCGAGCAGTACTTC. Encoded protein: CASNPGLAGGEQYF.

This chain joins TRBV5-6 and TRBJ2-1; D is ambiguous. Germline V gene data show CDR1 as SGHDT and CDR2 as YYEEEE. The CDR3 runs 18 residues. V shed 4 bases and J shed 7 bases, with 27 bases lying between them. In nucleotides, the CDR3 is TGTGCCAGCAGCCCGCGGCGGCTTCTGGGGATTGGGCGGAATGAGCAGTTCTTC. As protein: CASSPRRLLGIGRNEQFF.

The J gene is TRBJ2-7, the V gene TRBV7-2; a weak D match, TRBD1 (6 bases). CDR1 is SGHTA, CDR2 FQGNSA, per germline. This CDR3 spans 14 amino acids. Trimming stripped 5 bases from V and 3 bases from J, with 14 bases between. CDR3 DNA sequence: TGTGCCAGCAGCCACTGGACAGAGCACTACGAGCAGTACTTC. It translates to CASSHWTEHYEQYF.

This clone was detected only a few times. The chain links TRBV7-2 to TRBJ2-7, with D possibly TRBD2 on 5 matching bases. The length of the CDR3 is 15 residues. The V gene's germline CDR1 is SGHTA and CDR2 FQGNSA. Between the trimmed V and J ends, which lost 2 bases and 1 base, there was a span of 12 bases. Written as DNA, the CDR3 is TGTGCCAGCAGCTTACTGGAGTCGGGGTCCTACGAGCAGTACTTC. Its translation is CASSLLESGSYEQYF.

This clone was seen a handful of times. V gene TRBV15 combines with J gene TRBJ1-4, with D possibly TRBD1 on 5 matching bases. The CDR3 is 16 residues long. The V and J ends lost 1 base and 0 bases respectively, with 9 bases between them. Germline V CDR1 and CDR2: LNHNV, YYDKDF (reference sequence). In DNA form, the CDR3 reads TGTGCCACCAGCAGAGCGGGGACGACAACTAATGAAAAACTGTTTTTT. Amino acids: CATSRAGTTTNEKLFF.

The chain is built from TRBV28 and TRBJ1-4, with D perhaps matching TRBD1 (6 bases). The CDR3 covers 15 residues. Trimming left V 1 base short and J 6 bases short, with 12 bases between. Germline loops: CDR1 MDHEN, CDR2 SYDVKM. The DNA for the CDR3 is TGTGCCAGCAGTTTATTGCAGGGGTTTTATGAAAAACTGTTTTTT. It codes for CASSLLQGFYEKLFF.

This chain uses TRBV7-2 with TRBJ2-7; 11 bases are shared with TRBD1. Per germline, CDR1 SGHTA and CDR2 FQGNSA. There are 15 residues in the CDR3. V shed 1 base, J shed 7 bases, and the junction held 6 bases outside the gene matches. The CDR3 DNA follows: TGTGCCAGCAGCTTAGAGGGACAGGGGGTTCGGGAGCAGTACTTC. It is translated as CASSLEGQGVREQYF.

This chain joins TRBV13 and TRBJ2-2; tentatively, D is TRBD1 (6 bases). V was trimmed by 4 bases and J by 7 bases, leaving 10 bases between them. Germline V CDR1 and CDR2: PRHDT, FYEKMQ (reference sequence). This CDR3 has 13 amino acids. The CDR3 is CASSYGGHGELFF. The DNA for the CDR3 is TGTGCCAGCAGCTATGGGGGCCACGGGGAGCTGTTTTTT.

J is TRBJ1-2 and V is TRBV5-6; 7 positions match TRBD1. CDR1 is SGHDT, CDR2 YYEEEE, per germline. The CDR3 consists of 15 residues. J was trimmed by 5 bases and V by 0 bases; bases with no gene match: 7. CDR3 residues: CASSLGLEGAYGYTF. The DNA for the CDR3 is TGTGCCAGCAGCTTGGGTCTGGAGGGGGCATATGGCTACACCTTC.

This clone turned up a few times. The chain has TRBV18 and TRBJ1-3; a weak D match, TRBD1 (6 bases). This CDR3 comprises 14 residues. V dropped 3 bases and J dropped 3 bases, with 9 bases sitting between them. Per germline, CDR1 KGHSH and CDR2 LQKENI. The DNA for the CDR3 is TGTGCCAGCTCACCTGGGGGGCTTGGAAACACCATATATTTT. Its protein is CASSPGGLGNTIYF. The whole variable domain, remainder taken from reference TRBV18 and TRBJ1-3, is NAGVMQNPRHLVRRRGQEARLRCSPMKGHSHVYWYRQLPEEGLKFMVYLQKENIIDESGMPKERFSAEFPKEGPSILRIQQVVRGDSAAYFCASSPGGLGNTIYFGEGSWLTVV.

The CDR3 reads CASSSRRRQDLAKNIQYF. Here the CDR3 DNA reads TGTGCCAGCAGCTCCAGAAGGAGACAGGACCTAGCCAAAAACATTCAGTACTTC. The chain joins TRBV11-2 to TRBJ2-4; tentatively, D is TRBD1 (6 bases). V was cut by 4 bases and J by 0 bases, with 19 bases left in between. The CDR3 runs to 18 residues. Germline-derived CDR1 and CDR2 are SGHAT and FQNNGV.

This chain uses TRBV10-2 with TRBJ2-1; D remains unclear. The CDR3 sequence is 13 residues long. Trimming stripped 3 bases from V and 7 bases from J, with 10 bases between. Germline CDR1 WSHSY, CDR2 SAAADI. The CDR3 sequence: CASSDFVGNEQFF. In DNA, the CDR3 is TGCGCCAGCAGTGATTTTGTGGGGAATGAGCAGTTCTTC.

The CDR3 protein is CASSLAGVNTGELFF. The CDR3 DNA is TGTGCCAGCAGTTTAGCGGGGGTGAACACCGGGGAGCTGTTTTTT. J is TRBJ2-2 and V is TRBV27, with 7 bases aligning to TRBD2. The CDR3 contains 15 residues. V trimming: 2 bases; J trimming: 1 base; junction bases outside the gene matches: 1. The germline V gene has CDR1 MNHEY and CDR2 SMNVEV (reference sequence).

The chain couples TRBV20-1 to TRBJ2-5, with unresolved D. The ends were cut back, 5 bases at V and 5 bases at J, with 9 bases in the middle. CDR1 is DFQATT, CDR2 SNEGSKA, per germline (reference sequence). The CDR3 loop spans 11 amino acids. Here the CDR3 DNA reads TGCAGTGCTGAATCGCACGAGACCCAGTACTTC. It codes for CSAESHETQYF.